These 6 T cell receptor beta chains share one sample of origin, sequenced in a study of T cell responses to AZD1222 COVID-19 vaccine. Using immunoSEQ multiplex PCR, the repertoire was profiled, and TCRdb retains in-frame clones only, with some absent. Among approximately 100,000 clones, around 87% were seen once, and the ten largest hold 2.5% to 4%. Source: peripheral blood, taken on day 0 of AZD1222 vaccination. The receptors stem from an adult in good health.

This rearrangement joins TRBV7-9 to TRBJ1-1; D is unclear. Trimming left V 6 bases short and J 1 base short, with 9 bases between. Germline CDR1 and CDR2: SEHNR and FQNEAQ (reference sequence). The CDR3 contains 13 residues. The CDR3 DNA sequence: TGTGCCAGCAGGGTGACGGGGAACACTGAAGCTTTCTTT. Its translation is CASRVTGNTEAFF.

V is TRBV6-2 or TRBV6-3 and J is TRBJ2-2; D unclear. Germline assignment: CDR1 MNHEY and CDR2 SVGEGT. Trimming shortened V by 6 bases and J by 5 bases, and 10 bases separated the two germline ends. The CDR3 covers 13 residues. As DNA, the CDR3 is TGTGCCAGCAGCCTCTTAAAAACCGGGGAGCTGTTTTTT. Its translation: CASSLLKTGELFF.

The chain links TRBV7-9 to TRBJ1-4, with D unclear. V dropped 5 bases and J dropped 17 bases, with 18 bases sitting between them. The germline V gene encodes CDR1 SEHNR and CDR2 FQNEAQ (reference sequence). The CDR3 is 12 residues long. As DNA, the CDR3 is TGTGCCAGCAGCCCGCTTTTGGGAGAACAATTTTTT. Translating gives CASSPLLGEQFF.

This sequence joins TRBV7-9 and TRBJ1-4, with D possibly TRBD1 on 6 matching bases. Per germline, CDR1 SEHNR and CDR2 FQNEAQ (reference sequence). The CDR3 sequence is 16 residues long. V was pared by 4 bases and J by 0 bases, with 12 bases between. The CDR3 protein is CASSSGTHSTNEKLFF. As DNA, the CDR3 is TGTGCCAGCAGCTCCGGGACACACTCAACTAATGAAAAACTGTTTTTT.

This clone was counted between two and nine times. The gene calls are TRBV5-4 and TRBJ1-1, with D hard to call. CDR3 size: 15 residues. Germline-derived CDR1 and CDR2 are SGHNT and YYREEE (reference sequence). The germline V and J ends were trimmed by 1 base and 6 bases, with 16 bases remaining between them. CDR3 bases: TGTGCCAGCAGCTTGCCACAACAAGGGTTCGCTGAAGCTTTCTTT. This gives the protein CASSLPQQGFAEAFF.

As DNA, the CDR3 is TGTGCCAGCAGCTTAGATTGGTGGACAGATACGCAGTATTTT. It specifies CASSLDWWTDTQYF. The V and J genes are TRBV11-2 and TRBJ2-3; D unclear. V was shortened by 0 bases and J by 3 bases, with 7 bases between the two germline ends. Germline V gene sequence: CDR1 SGHAT, CDR2 FQNNGV. The CDR3 is made up of 14 amino acids.